This T cell receptor beta chain derives from a study of T cells after yellow fever vaccination (dated by TCRdb to between 2018 and 2020). For context, the study as a whole: The SMART-Seq v4 Ultra Low Input RNA kit was used to prepare libraries from fractions with low cell numbers. Two healthy male donors, one aged 18 to 30 and one aged 30 to 40 years, were included in the cohort. Blood was drawn at multiple timepoints before and after primary and secondary immunization, with bulk PBMC replicates and cell subsets isolated. To follow T-cell clones before and after primary and booster YFV17D yellow fever vaccination, bulk TCR alpha and beta repertoires were sequenced over time. General findings and caveats noted by the study authors: FACS-sorted repertoires could contain abundant contaminating clonotypes from the bulk population, so computational filtering was required. A small share of clonotypes was detected in both CD4 and CD8 compartments, with the overlap likely arising from convergent recombination. The secondary T-cell response was weaker than the primary response but faster, peaking on day 5 instead of day 15. Most clones expanded after primary vaccination (almost 97% of CD4 and around 88% of CD8) were re-detected after the booster, suggesting that broad memory maintenance occurred. Because only a couple of donors were included in the study, the extent to which the findings can be generalized is limited.

The treatment or condition label, read with the paper, signifies: live attenuated yellow fever vaccine strain. At each blood-draw timepoint, two biological replicates of bulk PBMCs were collected. A standard Ficoll-Paque protocol was used to isolate PBMCs from peripheral blood. RNA was extracted with TriZol from bulk PBMCs, CD4 and CD8 fractions, and dextramer-positive and dextramer-negative fractions. To note about this clonotype: The antigen this receptor binds is unknown. Nothing much larger sits one base from this clone, and base qualities are not available.

The CDR3 goes from the cysteine to the phenylalanine over 11 residues. Just the 33-base CDR3 DNA is kept, in frame starting at base 1. The V end loses 6 bases and the J end loses 10 bases, and a stretch of 15 bases separates them. The germline V gene sets CDR1 to SQVTM and CDR2 to ANQGSEA. TCR cDNA was synthesized by 5'RACE template switching, which introduced a universal primer site and unique molecular identifiers. cDNA synthesis was primed from both the TCR alpha and TCR beta constant segments. Library amplification involved two PCR steps, and the second step added sample barcodes and sequencing adapters. Libraries were sequenced on Illumina HiSeq 2500 (2x100 bp) or NovaSeq (2x150 bp). As for the authors' bioinformatics: Reads were demultiplexed and collapsed into UMI consensus sequences with MIGEC, and V(D)J alignment was performed with MiXCR. Vaccine-responding clonotypes were identified with edgeR using replicate PBMC samples, with FDR below 0.01 and a log2 fold change above 5 up to day 15 being required. CD4 or CD8 identity was assigned to each bulk clonotype according to whether the clonotype was present at higher abundance in the sequenced CD4 repertoire or the sequenced CD8 repertoire. TCRdb took the public reads, trimmed them with fastp at Q25, ran MiXCR for clone calling and kept in-frame beta chains. A single entry per CDR3 protein holds the most common genes and DNA from its merged rows. For this entry, the V and J calls and clone size follow TCRdb and not the study's own pipeline. Counted in this sample were around 400,000 distinct CDR3 sequences; 11% of them appeared once. The ten biggest clones cover 18% of the sample.

This TCR came from a man between 18 and 35 years old who received the YFV17D yellow fever vaccine. The material sequenced was PBMCs, taken on the day of the first yellow fever vaccination. Rearrangement joined TRBV29-1 to TRBJ1-1; matching of 6 bases hints at TRBD1 as the D gene. CDR3 reads: CSVGWRGAAFF. In nucleotide form, the sequence is TGCAGCGTGGGATGGAGGGGGGCAGCTTTCTTT.